The TCR beta chain described here comes from a study of shared clonotypes between healthy human individuals. The donor cohort consisted entirely of Caucasian adults residing in Nashville, Tennessee. In the CD4+ fraction, cells were divided into CD45RA+ naive and CD45RA-negative memory subsets. The test was conducted at deep level. Using immunoSEQ multiplex PCR, the repertoire was profiled, and TCRdb retains in-frame clones only, with some absent. In the table there are roughly 650,000 clones, 97% of which are singletons. This clone was recorded once. Trimming cost V 6 bases and J 3 bases; bases outside gene matches: 2. The CDR3 consists of 12 residues. From germline, CDR1 is MNHEY and CDR2 SVGAGI.

The source is a woman in her thirties in good health. This sequence joins TRBV6-5 and TRBJ2-7; 7 positions agree with TRBD1. The sample was naive CD4+ T cells sorted from blood. Indicated subset: CD45RA+ positively selected. The CDR3 nucleotides read TGTGCCAGCAGGGGGGACAGCTACGAGCAGTACTTC. This translates into CASRGDSYEQYF.